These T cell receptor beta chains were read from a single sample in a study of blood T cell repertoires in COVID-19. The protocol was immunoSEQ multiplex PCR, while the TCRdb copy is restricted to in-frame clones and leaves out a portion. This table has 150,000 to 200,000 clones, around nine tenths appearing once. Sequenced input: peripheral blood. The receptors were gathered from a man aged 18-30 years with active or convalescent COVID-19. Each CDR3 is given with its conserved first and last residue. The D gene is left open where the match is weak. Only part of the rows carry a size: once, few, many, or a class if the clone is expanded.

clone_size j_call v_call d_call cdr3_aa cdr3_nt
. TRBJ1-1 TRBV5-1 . CASSLTPGGGTEAFF TGCGCCAGCAGCTTGACCCCGGGGGGAGGTACTGAAGCTTTCTTT
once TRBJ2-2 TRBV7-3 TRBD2 CASSLFPSGSTGELFF TGTGCCAGCAGCTTATTCCCTAGCGGGAGTACCGGGGAGCTGTTTTTT
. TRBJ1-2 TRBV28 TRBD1 CASSNNRDRANYGYTF TGTGCCAGCAGTAACAACCGGGACAGGGCTAACTATGGCTACACCTTC
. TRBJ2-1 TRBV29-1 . CSGVTQGGNEQFF TGCAGCGGCGTAACTCAGGGTGGAAATGAGCAGTTCTTC
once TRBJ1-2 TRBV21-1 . CASSGYRGDYGYTF TGTGCCAGCAGCGGGTACAGGGGGGACTATGGCTACACCTTC
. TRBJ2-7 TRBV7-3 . CASSSNSGYSYEQYF TGTGCCAGCAGCTCCAATAGCGGTTACTCCTACGAGCAGTACTTC
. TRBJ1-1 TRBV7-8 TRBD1 CASSWDRANTEAFF TGTGCCAGCAGCTGGGACAGGGCTAACACTGAAGCTTTCTTT
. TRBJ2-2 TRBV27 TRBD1 CASSLKGQGVRDTGELFF TGTGCCAGCAGTCTTAAGGGACAGGGGGTCCGTGACACCGGGGAGCTGTTTTTT
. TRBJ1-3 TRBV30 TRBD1 CAWSGDRASGNTIYF TGTGCCTGGAGTGGGGACAGAGCCTCTGGAAACACCATATATTTT
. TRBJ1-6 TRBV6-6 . CASSYLTISYNSPLHF TGTGCCAGCAGTTACTTGACTATCTCCTATAATTCACCCCTCCACTTT
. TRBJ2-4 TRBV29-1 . CSVEDQASKNIQYF TGCAGCGTTGAAGATCAGGCCAGTAAAAACATTCAGTACTTC
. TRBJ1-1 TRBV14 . CASSPGFLSAEAFF TGTGCCAGCAGCCCAGGGTTTTTGAGCGCTGAAGCTTTCTTT
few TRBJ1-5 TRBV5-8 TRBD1 CASSKGQINQPQHF TGTGCCAGCAGCAAGGGACAGATCAATCAGCCCCAGCATTTT
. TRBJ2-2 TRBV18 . CASSRGSGELFF TGTGCCAGCTCCAGGGGCTCCGGGGAGCTGTTTTTT
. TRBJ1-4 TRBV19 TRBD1 CASSITGTGDEKLFF TGTGCCAGTAGTATTACGGGGACAGGGGATGAAAAACTGTTTTTT
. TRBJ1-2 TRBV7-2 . CASSHQYYRESNYGYTF TGTGCCAGCAGCCACCAATACTACAGGGAAAGTAACTATGGCTACACCTTC
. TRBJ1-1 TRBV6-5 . CASSDIPEAFF TGTGCCAGCAGCGACATTCCCGAAGCTTTCTTT
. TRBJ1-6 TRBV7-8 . CASSLAVGSPLHF TGTGCCAGCAGCTTAGCCGTCGGTTCACCCCTCCACTTT
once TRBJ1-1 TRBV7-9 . CASSPRQTTEAFF TGTGCCAGCAGCCCCAGACAGACCACTGAAGCTTTCTTT
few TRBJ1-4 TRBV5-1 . CASSANRATTWGKLFF TGCGCCAGCAGCGCGAACAGGGCCACAACTTGGGGAAAACTGTTTTTT
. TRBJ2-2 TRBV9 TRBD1 CASSVGDTGGLTGELFF TGTGCCAGCAGCGTAGGTGATACAGGGGGTCTCACCGGGGAGCTGTTTTTT
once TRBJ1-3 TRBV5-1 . CASSLGTSGSGNTIYF TGCGCCAGCAGCTTGGGCACGTCGGGGTCTGGAAACACCATATATTTT
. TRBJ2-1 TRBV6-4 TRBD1 CASSDSRGRTGDNEQFF TGTGCCAGCAGTGACTCGAGAGGGCGGACAGGGGACAATGAGCAGTTCTTC
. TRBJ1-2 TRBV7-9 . CASSSVGDGYTF TGTGCCAGCAGCTCGGTCGGTGATGGCTACACCTTC
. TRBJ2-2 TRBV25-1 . CASSQGITGELFF TGTGCCAGCAGTCAGGGGATCACCGGGGAGCTGTTTTTT
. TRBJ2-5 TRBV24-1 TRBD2 CATSGGGTQYF TGTGCCACCAGTGGCGGGGGAACCCAGTACTTC
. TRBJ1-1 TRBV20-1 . CSASGGDTEAFF TGCAGTGCTAGTGGGGGAGACACTGAAGCTTTCTTT
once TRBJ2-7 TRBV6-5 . CASRRTYTYEQYF TGTGCCAGCAGAAGGACATATACCTACGAGCAGTACTTC
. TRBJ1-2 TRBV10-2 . CASSESGVSYGYTF TGCGCCAGCAGTGAGTCGGGAGTTTCTTATGGCTACACCTTC
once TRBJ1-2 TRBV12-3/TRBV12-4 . CASTRAGAHTF TGTGCCAGCACCCGAGCGGGGGCCCACACCTTC
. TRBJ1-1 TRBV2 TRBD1 CASRTGQGNTEAFF TGTGCCAGCAGGACGGGACAGGGGAACACTGAAGCTTTCTTT
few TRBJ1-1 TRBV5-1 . CASSFDSWDTEAFF TGCGCCAGCAGCTTCGACAGTTGGGACACTGAAGCTTTCTTT
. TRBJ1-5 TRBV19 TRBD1 CASSRGQVRNQPQHF TGTGCCAGTAGCCGAGGACAGGTGCGCAATCAGCCCCAGCATTTT
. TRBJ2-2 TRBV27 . CASSTLRDSTGELFF TGTGCCAGCAGCACTCTCCGGGACTCCACCGGGGAGCTGTTTTTT
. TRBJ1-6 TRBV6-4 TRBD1 CASSAPHRGQLLHF TGTGCCAGCAGTGCCCCTCACAGGGGGCAGCTCCTCCACTTT
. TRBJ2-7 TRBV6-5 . CASSRELIYEQYF TGTGCCAGCAGCCGGGAGCTAATCTACGAGCAGTACTTC
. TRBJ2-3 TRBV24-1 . CATGGTGTDTQYF TGTGCCACCGGGGGCACCGGCACAGATACGCAGTATTTT
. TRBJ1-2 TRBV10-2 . CASSGGGNRVAYGYTF TGCGCCAGCAGTGGGGGGGGAAACAGGGTAGCCTATGGCTACACCTTC
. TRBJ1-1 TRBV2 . CASSVRQSKAFF TGTGCCAGCAGTGTCAGACAGAGTAAAGCTTTCTTT
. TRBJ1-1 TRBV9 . CASSVGQRNTEAFF TGTGCCAGCAGCGTGGGGCAAAGGAACACTGAAGCTTTCTTT
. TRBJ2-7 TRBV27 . CASGGNEQYF TGTGCCAGCGGCGGGAACGAGCAGTACTTC
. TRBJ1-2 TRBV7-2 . CASSSYLYGYTF TGTGCCAGCAGCTCTTACTTGTATGGCTACACCTTC
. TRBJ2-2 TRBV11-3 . CASSLGQFTGELFF TGTGCCAGCAGCTTAGGACAGTTCACCGGGGAGCTGTTTTTT
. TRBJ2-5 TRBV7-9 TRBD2 CASTPTSGSGETQYF TGTGCCAGCACCCCGACTAGCGGGAGCGGAGAGACCCAGTACTTC
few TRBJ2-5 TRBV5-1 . CASTLAGKETQYF TGCGCCAGCACACTGGCGGGGAAAGAGACCCAGTACTTC
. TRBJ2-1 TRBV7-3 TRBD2 CASSLSGANNEQFF TGTGCCAGCAGCCTTAGCGGGGCCAACAATGAGCAGTTCTTC
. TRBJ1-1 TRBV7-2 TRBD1 CASSSATGTTEAFF TGTGCCAGCAGCTCCGCGACAGGGACGACTGAAGCTTTCTTT
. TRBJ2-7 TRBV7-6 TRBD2 CASSPGTSAFYEQYF TGTGCCAGCAGCCCAGGGACTAGCGCCTTCTACGAGCAGTACTTC
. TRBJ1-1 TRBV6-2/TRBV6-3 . CASSYLAGKNTEAFF TGTGCCAGCAGTTATCTGGCAGGGAAGAACACTGAAGCTTTCTTT
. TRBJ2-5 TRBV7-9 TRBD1 CASSGWFPGQIIETQYF TGTGCCAGCAGTGGCTGGTTCCCGGGACAGATTATAGAGACCCAGTACTTC
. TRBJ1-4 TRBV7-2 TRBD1 CASSLGTGRNEKLFF TGTGCCAGCAGCTTAGGGACAGGGAGAAATGAAAAACTGTTTTTT
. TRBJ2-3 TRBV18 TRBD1 CASSPRQGVTDTQYF TGTGCCAGCTCACCGCGACAGGGTGTGACAGATACGCAGTATTTT
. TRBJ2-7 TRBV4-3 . CASSQDLQGRGSAEQYF TGCGCCAGCAGCCAAGATCTTCAGGGCAGAGGCTCGGCCGAGCAGTACTTC
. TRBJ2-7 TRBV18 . CASSPQPGTPLYEQYF TGTGCCAGCTCACCTCAACCCGGGACACCGCTCTACGAGCAGTACTTC
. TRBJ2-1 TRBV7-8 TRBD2 CASSLLLAGGDEQFF TGTGCCAGCAGCTTGCTCCTAGCGGGAGGAGACGAGCAGTTCTTC
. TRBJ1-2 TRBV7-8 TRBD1 CASSSQSLDRDGYTF TGTGCCAGCAGCTCACAATCCCTTGACAGGGACGGCTACACCTTC
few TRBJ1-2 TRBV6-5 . CASRSTGLGYTF TGTGCCAGCAGGTCCACAGGGTTGGGCTACACCTTC